The 25 T cell receptor beta chains presented below share a single source sample, sequenced in a study of cytomegalovirus exposure and HLA in healthy donors. TCRdb's table, derived via immunoSEQ multiplex PCR, lists solely in-frame clones and lacks some. Of about 56,000 clones in the sample, over 85% are singletons; the top ten hold more than 0.95%. The sequencing sample was made of PBMCs. These receptors were collected from a man aged 18-30 years in good health and CMV-seronegative.

The V call is TRBV18, the J call TRBJ2-5; 9 bases are shared with TRBD1. Trimming at V came to 3 bases and at J to 3 bases, leaving 5 bases not matched to a gene. Germline CDR1 and CDR2: KGHSH and LQKENI. This CDR3 is built from 15 residues. This CDR3 reads CASSPRDRVEETQYF. In DNA form, the CDR3 reads TGTGCCAGCTCACCCCGGGACAGGGTCGAAGAGACCCAGTACTTC.

The rearrangement links TRBV28 to TRBJ1-3, with D unclear. Germline V CDR1 and CDR2: MDHEN, SYDVKM. This CDR3 is 13 amino acids long. The V end was cut by 10 bases, the J end by 2 bases, with 12 bases between. The CDR3 nucleotides read TGTGCCACCCTACAGAATCCTGGAAACACCATATATTTT. Translation: CATLQNPGNTIYF.

The J gene is TRBJ2-7, the V gene TRBV10-3; 8 bases are a match to TRBD2. This CDR3 spans 15 amino acids. Trimming removed 1 base from V and 4 bases from J; junction bases left unmatched: 6. Germline CDR1 ENHRY, CDR2 SYGVKD. The CDR3 DNA sequence: TGTGCCATCAGTGAGTGGGCTAGCGGGCAGTACGAGCAGTACTTC. Its protein product is CAISEWASGQYEQYF.

This chain uses TRBV5-4 with TRBJ2-7, with 7 bases identical to TRBD1. Trimming removed 4 bases from V and 2 bases from J; junction bases left unmatched: 9. This CDR3 spans 15 amino acids. CDR1 is SGHNT, CDR2 YYREEE, per germline (reference sequence). CDR3 DNA sequence: TGTGCCAGCAGCCAGGACCAGGGGGAAGCCTACGAGCAGTACTTC. Amino acids: CASSQDQGEAYEQYF.

This chain uses TRBV29-1 with TRBJ2-3; D call uncertain. The germline V and J ends were trimmed by 4 bases and 2 bases, with 19 bases remaining between them. The CDR3 contains 16 residues. Germline CDR1 is SQVTM and CDR2 is ANQGSEA. The CDR3 region has the DNA TGCAGCGTTGCGTCTCTAGGCGGAGTGCCCACAGATACGCAGTATTTT. Translated, it gives CSVASLGGVPTDTQYF.

This clone is a singleton in its sample. This chain connects TRBV4-2 to TRBJ2-1, with D unresolved. Deletions cut 0 bases from V and 4 bases from J, with 13 bases between. The CDR3 runs 16 residues. Germline CDR1 LGHNA, CDR2 YNFKEQ. The CDR3 nucleotides read TGTGCCAGCAGCCAAGACACATCGGGTAGTTACAATGAGCAGTTCTTC. This codes for CASSQDTSGSYNEQFF.

This clone was counted a single time. J is TRBJ2-7 and V is TRBV19; perhaps TRBD1 as D (5 bases). The CDR3 runs 16 residues. The V gene's germline CDR1 is LNHDA and CDR2 SQIVND (reference sequence). Trimming removed 1 base at V and 6 bases at J, with 19 bases between. CDR3 DNA sequence: TGTGCCAGTAGTATAGTTGGGGCAGGGTACCGGAGCGAGCAGTACTTC. Amino acids: CASSIVGAGYRSEQYF. Using reference TRBV19 and TRBJ2-7 for the parts outside the CDR3, the full variable domain is DGGITQSPKYLFRKEGQNVTLSCEQNLNHDAMYWYRQDPGQGLRLIYYSQIVNDFQKGDIAEGYSVSREKKESFPLTVTSAQKNPTAFYLCASSIVGAGYRSEQYFGPGTRLTVT.

This chain uses TRBV7-2 with TRBJ2-5, with D perhaps matching TRBD2 (6 bases). Trimming shortened V by 7 bases and J by 1 base, and 13 bases separated the two germline ends. CDR3 length: 14 amino acids. Per the germline V gene, CDR1 is SGHTA and CDR2 is FQGNSA. CDR3 in amino acids: CASNPTGGQETQYF. The CDR3 nucleotides read TGTGCCAGCAACCCCACCGGGGGCCAAGAGACCCAGTACTTC.

This chain links TRBV18 with TRBJ1-2; 7 bases agree with TRBD1. This CDR3 contains 19 residues. Per the germline V gene, CDR1 is KGHSH and CDR2 is LQKENI. With V trimmed by 3 bases and J by 0 bases, 16 bases remained unmatched. The CDR3 here is CASSPRQGHTLPSNYGYTF. The CDR3 DNA follows: TGTGCCAGCTCACCCCGACAGGGACATACCCTCCCCTCTAACTATGGCTACACCTTC.

This clone has just one count. The rearrangement uses TRBV11-2 and TRBJ2-5; 10 bases align to TRBD1. In germline, CDR1 is SGHAT, CDR2 FQNNGV. Trimming at V came to 1 base and at J to 5 bases, leaving 7 bases not matched to a gene. This CDR3 has 16 amino acids. CDR3 residues: CASSLATGGFLETQYF. DNA for the CDR3: TGTGCCAGCAGCTTAGCGACAGGGGGCTTTCTTGAGACCCAGTACTTC.

The chain links TRBV4-1 to TRBJ2-2; the D gene is possibly TRBD2 (5 bases). The length of the CDR3 is 15 residues. From germline, CDR1 is MGHRA and CDR2 YSYEKL. Trimming stripped 0 bases from V and 4 bases from J, with 9 bases between. The CDR3 region is CASSQDPGSTGELFF. The CDR3 nucleotides are TGCGCCAGCAGCCAAGATCCGGGGAGCACCGGGGAGCTGTTTTTT.

The genes are TRBV6-4 and TRBJ1-1; 9 bases are shared with TRBD1. This CDR3 is built from 15 residues. Trimming took 5 bases from V and 4 from J; bases not matched to a gene: 8. The germline V gene encodes CDR1 MRHNA and CDR2 SNTAGT. The CDR3 sequence is CASSPTGQGGTEAFF. The CDR3 nucleotides are TGTGCCAGCAGTCCCACGGGACAGGGTGGCACTGAAGCTTTCTTT.

About this clone itself: The junction and the germline gene differ at one end; a read error may be behind it. The CDR3 coding sequence is TGTGCCATCAGTGAGTCCTACGAGCAGTACTTC. Translation gives CAISESYEQYF. The J gene is TRBJ2-7, the V gene TRBV6-5; D unclear. The CDR3 loop spans 11 amino acids. Germline-derived CDR1 and CDR2 are MNHEY and SVGAGI.

This chain joins TRBV7-3 and TRBJ2-7; no reliable D call. V gave up 5 bases and J gave up 2 bases, with 13 bases separating them. The CDR3 loop spans 14 amino acids. Germline CDR1 reads SGHTA; CDR2 reads FQGTGA. The CDR3 spells CASSPKADTYEQYF. CDR3 sequence (DNA): TGTGCCAGCAGCCCAAAGGCCGACACCTACGAGCAGTACTTC. The full variable domain, with the rest looked up from reference TRBV7-3 and TRBJ2-7, is GAGVSQTPSNKVTEKGKYVELRCDPISGHTALYWYRQSLGQGPEFLIYFQGTGAADDSGLPNDRFFAVRPEGSVSTLKIQRTERGDSAVYLCASSPKADTYEQYFGPGTRLTVT.

The chain employs TRBV6-5 and TRBJ2-7, with a weak D call TRBD2 (6 bases). The CDR3 consists of 14 residues. The germline gives CDR1 MNHEY, CDR2 SVGAGI. CDR3 nucleotide sequence: TGTGAAAGTCGCGGGACGTTCGTCTCCTACGAGCAGTACTTC. It translates to CESRGTFVSYEQYF.

The J gene is TRBJ2-5, the V gene TRBV28; D remains unclear. Trimming took 8 bases from V and 1 from J, leaving 11 bases between them. The length of the CDR3 is 13 residues. Germline V gene data show CDR1 as MDHEN and CDR2 as SYDVKM. The CDR3 loop reads CASSGVFQETQYF. Here the CDR3 DNA reads TGTGCCAGCTCGGGTGTGTTCCAAGAGACCCAGTACTTC.

J is TRBJ2-3 and V is TRBV25-1, with TRBD2 as a possible D gene (7 bases). V was clipped by 10 bases and J by 2 bases, with 16 bases between them. The CDR3 runs to 14 residues. Germline V gene sequence: CDR1 MGHDK, CDR2 SYGVNS. CDR3 amino acids: CATSSGGNTDTQYF. The CDR3 nucleotides read TGTGCCACCTCATCGGGGGGCAACACAGATACGCAGTATTTT.

The chain joins TRBV6-5 to TRBJ2-7; D remains unclear. V shed 5 bases and J shed 1 base, with 9 bases lying between them. The length of the CDR3 is 13 residues. Germline CDR1 reads MNHEY; CDR2 reads SVGAGI. For the CDR3, the DNA is TGTGCCAGCAGTCGCGAGGTTTCCTACGAGCAGTACTTC. Amino acid sequence: CASSREVSYEQYF.

V gene TRBV2 combines with J gene TRBJ2-6, with 7 nucleotides matching TRBD1. From germline, CDR1 is SNHLY and CDR2 FYNNEI. CDR3 length: 16 residues. The DNA for the CDR3 is TGTTCATTTGGACAGGTCCAAACCCCTGGGGCCAACGTCCTGACTTTC. It translates to CSFGQVQTPGANVLTF.

The rearrangement joins TRBV7-6 to TRBJ2-7; 7 bases align to TRBD1. The CDR3 consists of 15 residues. Germline V gives CDR1 SGHVS, CDR2 FNYEAQ. The V gene end was trimmed by 4 bases and the J gene end by 6 bases; junction bases not matched to a gene: 12. The CDR3 nucleotides read TGTGCCAGCAGCTCGGGAACAGGGGTCGAAGGCGAGCAGTACTTC. Translating it yields CASSSGTGVEGEQYF.

The genes are TRBV28 and TRBJ2-7; 7 nucleotides line up with TRBD2. Germline V gene sequence: CDR1 MDHEN, CDR2 SYDVKM. Losses at the gene ends were 6 bases for V and 3 bases for J; bases not matched to a gene: 5. The length of the CDR3 is 13 residues. CDR3 nucleotides: TGTGCCAGCAGGTCGGGAGGCAGCTACGAGCAGTACTTC. Its protein is CASRSGGSYEQYF.

The rearrangement joins TRBV14 to TRBJ1-4; D unresolved. The CDR3 length is 14 residues. Looked up from germline, CDR1 is SGHDN and CDR2 is FVKESK. With 0 bases removed from V and 10 bases from J, the gap between germline ends came to 12 bases. CDR3 residues: CASSQEVEGAKLFF. CDR3 nucleotides: TGTGCCAGCAGCCAAGAGGTCGAGGGCGCAAAACTGTTTTTT.

The chain couples TRBV7-6 to TRBJ2-7; TRBD2 matches at 10 bases. V was pared by 3 bases and J by 5 bases, with 10 bases of the junction left unmatched. The CDR3 length is 16 residues. The germline gives CDR1 SGHVS, CDR2 FNYEAQ. The CDR3 here is CASSLEWASGSDEQYF. Here the CDR3 DNA reads TGTGCCAGCAGCTTGGAGTGGGCTAGCGGGAGCGACGAGCAGTACTTC.

The V call is TRBV27, the J call TRBJ2-5, with D tentatively TRBD2 (5 bases). Per the germline V gene, CDR1 is MNHEY and CDR2 is SMNVEV (reference sequence). CDR3 length equals 15 residues. The V gene lost 5 bases and the J gene lost 4 bases, with 17 bases spanning the gap. The CDR3 spells CASSGPSMEAETQYF. The DNA of the CDR3 is TGTGCCAGCAGTGGCCCGTCGATGGAGGCAGAGACCCAGTACTTC.

CDR3 in amino acids: CASSVWDRGPDTIYF. DNA of the CDR3: TGTGCCAGCAGCGTTTGGGACAGGGGGCCTGACACCATATATTTT. The rearrangement joins TRBV28 to TRBJ1-3; 12 bases align to TRBD1. This CDR3 has 15 residues. Trimming took 6 bases from V and 8 from J; bases not matched to a gene: 8. Germline assignment: CDR1 MDHEN and CDR2 SYDVKM.